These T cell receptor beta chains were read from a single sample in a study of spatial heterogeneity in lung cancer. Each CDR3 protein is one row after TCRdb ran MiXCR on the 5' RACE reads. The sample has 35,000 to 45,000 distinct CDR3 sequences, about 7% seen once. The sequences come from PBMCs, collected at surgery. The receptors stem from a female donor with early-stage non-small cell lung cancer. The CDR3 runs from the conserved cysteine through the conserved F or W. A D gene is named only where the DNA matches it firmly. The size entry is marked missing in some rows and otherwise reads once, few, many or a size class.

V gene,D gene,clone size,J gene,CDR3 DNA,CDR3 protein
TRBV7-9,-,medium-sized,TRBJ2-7,TGTGCCAGCAGCTTAGTAGCTAGCATAAACTACGAGCAGTACTTC,CASSLVASINYEQYF
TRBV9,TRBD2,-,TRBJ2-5,TGTGCCAGCAGCGTAGCCCTTTCGGCTAGCGGGAAAAAAGAGACCCAGTACTTC,CASSVALSASGKKETQYF
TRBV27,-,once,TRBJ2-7,TGTGCCAGCAGTTCGGACTGGCGGCCCTACGAGCAGTACTTC,CASSSDWRPYEQYF
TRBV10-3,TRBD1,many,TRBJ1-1,TGTGCCATCAGTGAGTCGGTAACAGGGGTGAACACTGAAGCTTTCTTT,CAISESVTGVNTEAFF
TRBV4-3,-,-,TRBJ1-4,TGCGCCAGCAGCAGGACAGAGAGAGAAAAACTGTTTTTT,CASSRTEREKLFF
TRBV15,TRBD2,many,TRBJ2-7,TGTGCCACCAGCAGAATTACTAGCGGTTCGTACGAGCAGTACTTC,CATSRITSGSYEQYF
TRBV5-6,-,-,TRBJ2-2,TGTGCCAGCAGCTTGAACCCAGCGGTGAACACCGGGGAGCTGTTTTTT,CASSLNPAVNTGELFF
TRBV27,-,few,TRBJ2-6,TGTGCCAGCAGTCCGGGGGACGGCTACTCTGGGGCCAACGTCCTGACTTTC,CASSPGDGYSGANVLTF
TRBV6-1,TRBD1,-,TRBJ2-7,TGTGCCAGCACCTCAGGGGGCCCCTACGAGCAGTACTTC,CASTSGGPYEQYF
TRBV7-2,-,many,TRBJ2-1,TGTGCCAGCAGCTTAGAACAGGTTTTGGGCAATGAGCAGTTCTTC,CASSLEQVLGNEQFF
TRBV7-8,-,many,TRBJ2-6,TGTGCCAGCAGCTTAGGCGGTCGGGGACGCTCTGGGGCCAACGTCCTGACTTTC,CASSLGGRGRSGANVLTF
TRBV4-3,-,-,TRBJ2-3,TGCGCCAGCAGCCAAGAATCGCGCGGCACAGATACGCAGTATTTT,CASSQESRGTDTQYF
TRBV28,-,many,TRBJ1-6,TGTGCCAGCACCAGAAATTCACCCCTCCACTTT,CASTRNSPLHF